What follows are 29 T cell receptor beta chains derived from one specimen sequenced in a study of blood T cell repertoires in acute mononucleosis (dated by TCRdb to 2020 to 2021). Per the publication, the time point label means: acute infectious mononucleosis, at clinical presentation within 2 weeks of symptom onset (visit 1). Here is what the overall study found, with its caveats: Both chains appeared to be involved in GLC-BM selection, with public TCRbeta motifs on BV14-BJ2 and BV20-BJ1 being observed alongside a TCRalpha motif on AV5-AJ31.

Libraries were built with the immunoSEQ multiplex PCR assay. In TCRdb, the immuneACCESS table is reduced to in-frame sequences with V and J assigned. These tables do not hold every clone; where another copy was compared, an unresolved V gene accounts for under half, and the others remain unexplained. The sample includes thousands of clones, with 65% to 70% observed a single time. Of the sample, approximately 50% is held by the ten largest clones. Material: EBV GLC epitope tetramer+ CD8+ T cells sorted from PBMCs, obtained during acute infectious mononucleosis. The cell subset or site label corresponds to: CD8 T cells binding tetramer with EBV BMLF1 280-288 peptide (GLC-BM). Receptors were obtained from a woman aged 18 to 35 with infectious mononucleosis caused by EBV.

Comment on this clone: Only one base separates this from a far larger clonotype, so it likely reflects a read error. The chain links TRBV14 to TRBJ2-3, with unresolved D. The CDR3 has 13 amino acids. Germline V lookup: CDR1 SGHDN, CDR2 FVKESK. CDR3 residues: CACSQSPGGTQYF. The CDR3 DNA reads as TGTGCCTGCAGCCAATCTCCCGGCGGTACGCAGTATTTT.

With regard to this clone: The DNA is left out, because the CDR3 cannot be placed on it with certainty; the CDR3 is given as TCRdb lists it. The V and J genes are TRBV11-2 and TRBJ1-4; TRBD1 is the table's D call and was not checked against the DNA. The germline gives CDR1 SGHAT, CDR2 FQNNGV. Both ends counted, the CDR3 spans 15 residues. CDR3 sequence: CASSPDRSGVKNCFF.

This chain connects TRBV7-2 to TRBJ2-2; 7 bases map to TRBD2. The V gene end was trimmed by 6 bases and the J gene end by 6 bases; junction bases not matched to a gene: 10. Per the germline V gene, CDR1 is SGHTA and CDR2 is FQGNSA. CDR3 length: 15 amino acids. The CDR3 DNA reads TGTGCCAGCAGTTCTGGACTAGTAGCTCCCGGGGAGCTGTTTTTT. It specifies CASSSGLVAPGELFF.

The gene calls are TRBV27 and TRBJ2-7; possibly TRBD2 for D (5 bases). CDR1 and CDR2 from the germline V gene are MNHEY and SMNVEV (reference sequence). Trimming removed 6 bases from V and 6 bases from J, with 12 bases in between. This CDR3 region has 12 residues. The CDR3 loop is CASSVEEGEQYF. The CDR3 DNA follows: TGTGCCAGCAGCGTAGAAGAGGGCGAGCAGTACTTC.

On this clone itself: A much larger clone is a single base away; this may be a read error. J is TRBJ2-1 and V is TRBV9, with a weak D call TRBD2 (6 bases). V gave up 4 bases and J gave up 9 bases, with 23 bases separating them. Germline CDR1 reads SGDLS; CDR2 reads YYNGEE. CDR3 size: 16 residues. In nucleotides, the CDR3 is TGTGCCAGCAGCTTAATCGTTAGCGGTGTAGCAGGTGAGCAGTTCTTC. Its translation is CASSLIVSGVAGEQFF.

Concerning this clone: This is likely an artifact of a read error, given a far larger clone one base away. CDR3 coding DNA: TGCAGCGTGGGGGGGGGCTTCTATGGCTACACCTTC. Translated, it gives CSVGGGFYGYTF. The chain carries TRBV29-1 and TRBJ1-2; D perhaps matches TRBD1 (6 bases). V was trimmed by 6 bases and J by 4 bases, leaving 12 bases between them. The CDR3 length is 12 residues. Looked up from germline, CDR1 is SQVTM and CDR2 is ANQGSEA. The variable domain in full, with the rest retrieved from reference TRBV29-1 and TRBJ1-2, is SAVISQKPSRDICQRGTSLTIQCQVDSQVTMMFWYRQQPGQSLTLIATANQGSEATYESGFVIDKFPISRPNLTFSTLTVSNMSPEDSSIYLCSVGGGFYGYTFGSGTRLTVV.

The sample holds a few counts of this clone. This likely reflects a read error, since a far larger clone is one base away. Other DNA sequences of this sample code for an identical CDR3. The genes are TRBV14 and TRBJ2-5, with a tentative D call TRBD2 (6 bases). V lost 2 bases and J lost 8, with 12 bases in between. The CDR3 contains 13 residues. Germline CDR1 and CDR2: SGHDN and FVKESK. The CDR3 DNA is TGTGCCAGCAGCCAATCGCCGGGGGTTACCCAGTACTTC. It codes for CASSQSPGVTQYF. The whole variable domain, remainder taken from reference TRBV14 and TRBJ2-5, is EAGVTQFPSHSVIEKGQTVTLRCDPISGHDNLYWYRRVMGKEIKFLLHFVKESKQDESGMPNNRFLAERTGGTYSTLKVQPAELEDSGVYFCASSQSPGVTQYFGPGTRLLVL.

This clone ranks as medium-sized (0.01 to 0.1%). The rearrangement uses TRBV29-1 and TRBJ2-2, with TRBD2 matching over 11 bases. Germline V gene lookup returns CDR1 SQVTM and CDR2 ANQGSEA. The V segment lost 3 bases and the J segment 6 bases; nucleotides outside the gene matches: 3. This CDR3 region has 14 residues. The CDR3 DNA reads TGCAGCGTTGATAGACTAGCGGGATCCGGGGAGCTGTTTTTT. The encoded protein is CSVDRLAGSGELFF.

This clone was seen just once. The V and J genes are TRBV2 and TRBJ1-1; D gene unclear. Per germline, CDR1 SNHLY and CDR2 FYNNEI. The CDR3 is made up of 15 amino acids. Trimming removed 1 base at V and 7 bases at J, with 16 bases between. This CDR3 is CASSEVRVSPGEAFF. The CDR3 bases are TGTGCCAGCAGTGAAGTGCGCGTAAGTCCGGGTGAAGCTTTCTTT.

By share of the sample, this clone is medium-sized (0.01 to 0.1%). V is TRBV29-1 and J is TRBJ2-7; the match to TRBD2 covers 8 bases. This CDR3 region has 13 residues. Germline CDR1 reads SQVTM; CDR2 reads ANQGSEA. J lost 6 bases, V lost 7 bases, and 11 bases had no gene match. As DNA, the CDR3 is TGCAGCGGGGGTAGCGGGGACTGGGGCGAGCAGTACTTC. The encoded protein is CSGGSGDWGEQYF.

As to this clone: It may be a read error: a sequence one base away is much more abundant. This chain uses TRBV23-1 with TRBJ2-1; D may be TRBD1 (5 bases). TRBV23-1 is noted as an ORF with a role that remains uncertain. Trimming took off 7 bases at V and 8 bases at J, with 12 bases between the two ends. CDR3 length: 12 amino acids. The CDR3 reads CASKSQGDEQFF. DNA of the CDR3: TGCGCCAGCAAGAGCCAGGGCGATGAGCAGTTCTTC.

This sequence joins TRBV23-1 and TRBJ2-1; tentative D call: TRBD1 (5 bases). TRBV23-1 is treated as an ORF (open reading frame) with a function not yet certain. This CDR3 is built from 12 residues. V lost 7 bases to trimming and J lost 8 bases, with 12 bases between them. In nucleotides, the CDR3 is TGCGCCAGCAACAGCCAGGGCGATGAGCAGTTCTTC. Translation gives CASNSQGDEQFF.

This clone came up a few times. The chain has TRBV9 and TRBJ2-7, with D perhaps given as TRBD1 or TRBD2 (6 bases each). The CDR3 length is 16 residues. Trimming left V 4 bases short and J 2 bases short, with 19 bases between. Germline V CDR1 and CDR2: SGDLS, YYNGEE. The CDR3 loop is CASSPPGAGMAYEQYF. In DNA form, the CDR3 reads TGTGCCAGCAGCCCGCCGGGGGCAGGGATGGCCTACGAGCAGTACTTC.

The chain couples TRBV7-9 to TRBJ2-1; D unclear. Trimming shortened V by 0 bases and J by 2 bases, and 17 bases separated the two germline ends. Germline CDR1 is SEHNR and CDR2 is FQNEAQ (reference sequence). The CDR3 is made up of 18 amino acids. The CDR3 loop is CASSLAGIAGTAYNEQFF. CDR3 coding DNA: TGTGCCAGCAGCTTAGCGGGAATAGCAGGTACGGCCTACAATGAGCAGTTCTTC.

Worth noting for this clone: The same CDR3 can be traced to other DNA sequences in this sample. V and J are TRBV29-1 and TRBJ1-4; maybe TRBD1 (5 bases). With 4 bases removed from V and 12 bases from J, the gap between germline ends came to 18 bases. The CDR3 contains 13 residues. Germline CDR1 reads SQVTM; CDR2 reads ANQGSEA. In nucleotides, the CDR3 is TGCAGCGTTGGGTCCGGGGGAACTAATGAACTGTTTTTT. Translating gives CSVGSGGTNELFF.

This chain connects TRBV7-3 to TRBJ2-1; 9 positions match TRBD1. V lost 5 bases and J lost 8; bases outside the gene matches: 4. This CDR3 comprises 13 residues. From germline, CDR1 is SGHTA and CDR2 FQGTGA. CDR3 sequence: CASSATGGDEQFF. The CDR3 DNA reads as TGTGCCAGCAGCGCGACAGGGGGGGATGAGCAGTTCTTC.

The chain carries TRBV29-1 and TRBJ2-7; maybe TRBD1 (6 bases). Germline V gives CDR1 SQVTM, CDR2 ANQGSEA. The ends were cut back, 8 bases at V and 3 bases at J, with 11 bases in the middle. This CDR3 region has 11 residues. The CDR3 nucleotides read TGCAGCACGACGGACAGCTACGAGCAGTACTTC. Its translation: CSTTDSYEQYF.

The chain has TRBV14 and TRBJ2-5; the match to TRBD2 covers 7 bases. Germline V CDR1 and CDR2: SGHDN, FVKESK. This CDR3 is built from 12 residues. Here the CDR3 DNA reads TGTAGCAGCCAATCGCCGGGGGGTACCCAGTACTTC. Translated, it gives CSSQSPGGTQYF.

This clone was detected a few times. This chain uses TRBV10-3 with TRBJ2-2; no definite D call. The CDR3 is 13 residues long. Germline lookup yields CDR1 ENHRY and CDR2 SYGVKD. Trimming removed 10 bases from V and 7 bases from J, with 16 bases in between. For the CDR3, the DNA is TGTGCCAGCAGCACCTTTTTAGGCGGGGAGCTGTTTTTT. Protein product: CASSTFLGGELFF.

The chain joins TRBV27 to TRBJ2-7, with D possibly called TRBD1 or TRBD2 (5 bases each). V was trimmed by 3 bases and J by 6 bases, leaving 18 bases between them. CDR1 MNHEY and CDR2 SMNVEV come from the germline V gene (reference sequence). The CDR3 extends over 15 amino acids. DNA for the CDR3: TGTGCCAGCAGTTTGGGGGACGTTTCCCCTGGCGAGCAGTACTTC. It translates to CASSLGDVSPGEQYF.

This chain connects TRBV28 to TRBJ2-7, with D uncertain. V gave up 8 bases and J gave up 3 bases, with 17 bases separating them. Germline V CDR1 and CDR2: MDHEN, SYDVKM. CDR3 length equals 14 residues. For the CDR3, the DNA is TGTGCCAGCGCGGACGGTGCTAAGATCTACGAGCAGTACTTC. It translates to CASADGAKIYEQYF.

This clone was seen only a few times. The chain's CDR3 is CASSYSPRDPAYEQYF. The CDR3 DNA is TGTGCCAGCAGTTACTCGCCCCGGGACCCAGCCTACGAGCAGTACTTC. The chain is built from TRBV7-3 and TRBJ2-7, with D tentatively TRBD1 or TRBD2 (5 bases each). V was clipped by 6 bases and J by 2 bases, with 20 bases between them. Germline loops: CDR1 SGHTA, CDR2 FQGTGA. The CDR3 extends over 16 amino acids.

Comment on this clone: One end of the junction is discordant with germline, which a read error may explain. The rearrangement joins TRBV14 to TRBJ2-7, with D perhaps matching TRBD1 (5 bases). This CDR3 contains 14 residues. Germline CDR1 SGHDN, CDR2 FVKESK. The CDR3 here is CASSPRQGGDEQYF. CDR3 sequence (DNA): TGCGCCAGCAGCCCCCGGCAGGGTGGCGACGAGCAGTACTTC.

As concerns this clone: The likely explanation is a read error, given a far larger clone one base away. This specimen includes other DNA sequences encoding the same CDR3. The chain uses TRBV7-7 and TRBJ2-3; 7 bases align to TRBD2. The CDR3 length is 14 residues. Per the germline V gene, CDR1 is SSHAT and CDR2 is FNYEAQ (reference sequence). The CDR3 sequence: CASSGLEFPDTQYF. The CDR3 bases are TGTGCTAGCAGCGGACTAGAGTTCCCAGATACGCAGTATTTT.

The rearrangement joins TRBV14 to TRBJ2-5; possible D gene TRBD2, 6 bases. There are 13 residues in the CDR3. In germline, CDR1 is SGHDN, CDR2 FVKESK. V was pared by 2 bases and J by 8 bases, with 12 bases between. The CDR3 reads CASSQSAGCTQYF. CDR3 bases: TGTGCCAGCAGCCAATCGGCGGGGTGTACCCAGTACTTC.

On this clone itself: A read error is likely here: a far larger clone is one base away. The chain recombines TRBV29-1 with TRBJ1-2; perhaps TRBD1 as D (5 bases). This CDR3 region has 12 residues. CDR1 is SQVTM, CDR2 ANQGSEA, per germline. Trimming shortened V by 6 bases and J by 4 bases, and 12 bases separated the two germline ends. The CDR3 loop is CSVGGCFYGYTF. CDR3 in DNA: TGCAGCGTGGGGGGGTGCTTCTATGGCTACACCTTC.

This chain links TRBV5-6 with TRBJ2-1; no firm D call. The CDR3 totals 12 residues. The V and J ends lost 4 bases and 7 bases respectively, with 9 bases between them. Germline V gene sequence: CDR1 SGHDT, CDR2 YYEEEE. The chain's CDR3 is CASSVVGNEQFF. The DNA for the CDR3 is TGTGCCAGCAGCGTAGTCGGGAATGAGCAGTTCTTC.

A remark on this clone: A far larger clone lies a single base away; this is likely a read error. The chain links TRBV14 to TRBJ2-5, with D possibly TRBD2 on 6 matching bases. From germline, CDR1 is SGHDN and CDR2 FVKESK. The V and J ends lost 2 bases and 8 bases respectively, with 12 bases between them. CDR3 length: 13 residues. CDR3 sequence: CASSQSLGGTQYF. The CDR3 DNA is TGTGCCAGCAGCCAATCGCTGGGGGGTACCCAGTACTTC.

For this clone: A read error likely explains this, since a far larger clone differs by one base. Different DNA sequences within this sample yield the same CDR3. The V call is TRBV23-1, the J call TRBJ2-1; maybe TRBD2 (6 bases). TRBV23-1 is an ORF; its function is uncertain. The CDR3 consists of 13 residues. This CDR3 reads CASSVAGGDEQFF. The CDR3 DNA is TGTGCCAGCAGCGTAGCCGGAGGGGATGAGCAGTTCTTC.